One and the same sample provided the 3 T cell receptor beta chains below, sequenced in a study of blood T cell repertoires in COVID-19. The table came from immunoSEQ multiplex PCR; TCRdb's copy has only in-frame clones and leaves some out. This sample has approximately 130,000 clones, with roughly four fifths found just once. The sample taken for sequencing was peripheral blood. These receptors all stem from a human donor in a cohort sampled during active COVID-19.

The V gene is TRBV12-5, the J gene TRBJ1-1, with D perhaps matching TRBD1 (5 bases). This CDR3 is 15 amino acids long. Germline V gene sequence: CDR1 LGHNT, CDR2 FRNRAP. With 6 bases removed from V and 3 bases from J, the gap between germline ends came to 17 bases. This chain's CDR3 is CASGRGLLGDTEAFF. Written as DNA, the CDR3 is TGTGCTAGTGGCCGGGGGTTGCTCGGGGACACTGAAGCTTTCTTT.

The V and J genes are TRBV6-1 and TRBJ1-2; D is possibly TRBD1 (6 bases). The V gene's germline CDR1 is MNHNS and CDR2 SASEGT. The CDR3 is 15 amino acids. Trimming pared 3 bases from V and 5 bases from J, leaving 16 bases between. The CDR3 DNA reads TGTGCCAGCAGTGAGGATGAGGGGGTGATTTATGGCTACACCTTC. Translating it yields CASSEDEGVIYGYTF.

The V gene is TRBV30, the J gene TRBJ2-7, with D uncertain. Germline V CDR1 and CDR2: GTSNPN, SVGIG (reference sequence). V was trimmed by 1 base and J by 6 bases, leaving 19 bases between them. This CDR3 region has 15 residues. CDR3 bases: TGTGCCTGGAGTGCCCCAAGTCACCTTAGTAGCGAGCAGTACTTC. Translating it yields CAWSAPSHLSSEQYF.